The clone carrying this TCR delta chain was observed a few times. A much larger clone sits a single nucleotide away, making a read error possible. Because the CDR3's place on the DNA is in doubt, the DNA is left out and the CDR3 is given as listed by TCRdb. This sample includes further DNA sequences coding for the same CDR3. The data were taken from a study of gamma-delta T cells after stem cell transplantation. Germline V gene sequence: CDR1 GEAIGNYY, CDR2 EKD. The CDR3 numbers 20 amino acids, ends counted. TCRdb reanalysed the RT-PCR reads with CATT. The sample shows a few thousand delta-chain clones, 2.5% to 3% of them seen only once.

The chain carries TRDV2 and TRDJ1; no check of the table's D call, TRDD3, against the DNA was made. The sequence came from a human donor. It is not recorded whose cells these are; they may come from a transplant donor. What was sequenced was gamma-delta T cells. The CDR3 region is CACDPLNLSELGWGTDKLIF.